This TCR beta chain was sequenced during a study of blood T cell repertoires in COVID-19. Germline CDR1 and CDR2: SGHKS and YYEKEE (reference sequence). V gave up 5 bases and J gave up 8 bases, with 11 bases separating them. The CDR3 sequence is 13 residues long. TCRdb's table, derived via immunoSEQ multiplex PCR, lists solely in-frame clones and lacks some. Among about 130,000 clones listed, approximately 82% were seen once. This receptor was identified in a man aged 35 to 55 with active or convalescent COVID-19. The sequenced material came from peripheral blood. V is TRBV5-5 and J is TRBJ1-6, with D possibly TRBD1 on 5 matching bases. The CDR3 sequence is CASSRGGDSPLHF. CDR3 coding DNA: TGTGCCAGCAGTCGGGGGGGTGATTCACCCCTCCACTTT.